The clone carrying this T cell receptor (beta chain) came up many times. Its antigen is not known. The template for TCR beta VDJ and CDR3 sequence profiling was genomic DNA. TCRdb re-called the reads through MiXCR, storing one row per CDR3 protein. The data contain under 200,000 distinct CDR3 sequences, approximately 40% of them singletons. The data derive from a study of CD8+CD57+ T cells in acquired aplastic anemia. Overall study results and limits: In common between the patients and the controls were approximately 30 CD8+ CDR3 sequences.

Sequenced sample: sorted CD4+, CD8+, or CD8+CD57+ T cells (not recorded which) from PBMCs. This receptor was identified in a human donor in good health.

DNA of the CDR3: TGTGCCAGCAGCTTAGGTCCGGCAGATAATCAGCCCCAGCATTTT. Protein: CASSLGPADNQPQHF. The genes are TRBV7-9 and TRBJ1-5; D is undetermined. The germline V gene has CDR1 SEHNR and CDR2 FQNEAQ (reference sequence). The CDR3 loop spans 15 amino acids. V was shortened by 1 base and J by 4 bases, with 11 bases between the two germline ends.